This T cell receptor beta chain stems from a study of T cell responses to AZD1222 COVID-19 vaccine. Broader study findings: Baseline antibody screening turned up just a handful of seropositive AZD1222 recipients. Variant regions that are unmutated are reportedly the target of nearly half of spike-specific TCRs. Clonal diversity was possibly underestimated, and the donors were mostly white British, with more females.

Measured with immunoSEQ multiplex PCR; TCRdb has only the in-frame clones, and not every one. This sample carries approximately 160,000 clones, about 90% of them seen once, and the ten largest clones take 2.5% to 3%. As regards this clone: The antigen is unknown.

The CDR3 length is 18 residues. V was clipped by 2 bases and J by 0 bases, with 17 bases between them. Germline CDR1 is LGHDT and CDR2 is YNNKEL (reference sequence). The TCR sequence derives from an adult in good health. The rearrangement links TRBV3-1 (or the pseudogene TRBV3-2) to TRBJ1-3, with D uncertain. The sample in question was peripheral blood, obtained on day 0 of AZD1222 vaccination. CDR3 region: CASSQTGLAGFSGNTIYF. DNA for the CDR3: TGTGCCAGCAGCCAAACCGGGTTGGCAGGTTTCTCTGGAAACACCATATATTTT.